Reported below is one TCR beta chain. The source of the sample is a study of blood T cell repertoires in COVID-19. TCRdb keeps only in-frame clones here, not all; method: immunoSEQ multiplex PCR. The sample includes around 250,000 clones, roughly 85% of them seen just once. The sample consisted of PBMCs or T cells enriched from blood (not recorded which). The TCR originated in a woman in her 50s with acute COVID-19.

The chain's CDR3 is CASSVRQGVNTEAFF. CDR3 DNA sequence: TGTGCCAGTAGCGTTCGACAGGGGGTGAACACTGAAGCTTTCTTT. V usage is TRBV19 and J usage is TRBJ1-1; TRBD1 aligns across 9 bases. The length of the CDR3 is 15 residues. The germline V gene encodes CDR1 LNHDA and CDR2 SQIVND (reference sequence). After removal of 6 bases from V and 0 bases from J, the junction contained 5 bases not matched to a gene.